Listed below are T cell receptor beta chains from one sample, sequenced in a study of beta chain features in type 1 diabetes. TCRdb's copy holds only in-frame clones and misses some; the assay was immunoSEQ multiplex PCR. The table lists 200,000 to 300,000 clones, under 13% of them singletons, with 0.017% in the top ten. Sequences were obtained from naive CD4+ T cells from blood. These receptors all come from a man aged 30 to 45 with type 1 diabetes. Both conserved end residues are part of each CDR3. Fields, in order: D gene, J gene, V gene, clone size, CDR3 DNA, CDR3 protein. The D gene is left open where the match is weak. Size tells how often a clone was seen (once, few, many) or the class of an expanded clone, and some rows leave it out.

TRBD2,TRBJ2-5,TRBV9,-,TGTGCCAGCAGCGCCCAACTAGCGGGGGAGACCCAGTACTTC,CASSAQLAGETQYF
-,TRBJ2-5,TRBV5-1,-,TGCGCCAGCAGCTTGGAAGGAGGGGAGACCCAGTACTTC,CASSLEGGETQYF
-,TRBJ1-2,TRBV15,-,TGTGCCACCAGCAGATACAGTAACTATGGCTACACCTTC,CATSRYSNYGYTF
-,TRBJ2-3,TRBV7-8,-,TGTGCCAGCAGGCCCTCGGTGTTAGCAGATACGCAGTATTTT,CASRPSVLADTQYF
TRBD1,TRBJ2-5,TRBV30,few,TGTGCCTGGAGTGTACGACAGGGGGAGACCCAGTACTTC,CAWSVRQGETQYF
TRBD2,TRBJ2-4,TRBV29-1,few,TGCAGCGTTGCGGGAGGGCAGGGGGCCAAAAACATTCAGTACTTC,CSVAGGQGAKNIQYF
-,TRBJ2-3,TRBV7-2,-,TGTGCCAGCAGCTCCACCCGTCGGGGGTCCTCGCAGACAGATACGCAGTATTTT,CASSSTRRGSSQTDTQYF
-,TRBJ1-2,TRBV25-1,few,TGTGCCAGCAGTGAACCGACTTATAACTATGGCTACACCTTC,CASSEPTYNYGYTF
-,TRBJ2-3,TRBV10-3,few,TGTGCCATCAGTGAGCCACCACCCGGGGCAGATACGCAGTATTTT,CAISEPPPGADTQYF
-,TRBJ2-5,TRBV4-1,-,TGCGCCAGCAGCCAACAGGGGTTCCAAGAGACCCAGTACTTC,CASSQQGFQETQYF
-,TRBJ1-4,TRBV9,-,TGTGCCAGCAGTTTTTCATGGACGGGATCGGAAAAACTGTTTTTT,CASSFSWTGSEKLFF
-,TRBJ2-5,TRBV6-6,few,TGTGCCAGCAGTTACTCGGGCCCCGGGGGAGAGACCCAGTACTTC,CASSYSGPGGETQYF
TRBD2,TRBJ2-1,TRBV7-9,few,TGTGCCAGCAGCTTAGCGACTAGCGGGGGGGTCTATGAGCAGTTCTTC,CASSLATSGGVYEQFF
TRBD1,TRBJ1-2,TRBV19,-,TGTGCCAGTAAGGACAGGACTTATGGCTACACCTTC,CASKDRTYGYTF
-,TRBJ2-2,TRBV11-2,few,TGTGCCAGCAGCGAAAGATCGACACAATCGAACACCGGGGAGCTGTTTTTT,CASSERSTQSNTGELFF
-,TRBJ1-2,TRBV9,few,TGTGCCAGCAGCGTAGCTAGGGGAGGCTACACCTTC,CASSVARGGYTF
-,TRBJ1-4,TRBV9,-,TGTGCCAGCAGCGTAGCTATTGGAGCAACTAATGAAAAACTGTTTTTT,CASSVAIGATNEKLFF
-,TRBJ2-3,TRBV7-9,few,TGTGCCAGCAGCCCGAGGGGGGGGACAGATACGCAGTATTTT,CASSPRGGTDTQYF
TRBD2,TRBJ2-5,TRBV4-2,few,TGTGCCAGCAGCTCAAGACTAGCGGGGGAAGAGACCCAGTACTTC,CASSSRLAGEETQYF
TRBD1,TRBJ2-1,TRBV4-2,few,TGTGCCAGCAGCCAAGAGGGGCAGGGGGCGAAGAATGAGCAGTTCTTC,CASSQEGQGAKNEQFF
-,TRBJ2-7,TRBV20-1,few,TGCAGTGCTCTCTACCTCGAGCAGTACTTC,CSALYLEQYF
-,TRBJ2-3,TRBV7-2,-,TGTGCCAGCAGCCTACCGACAGATACGCAGTATTTT,CASSLPTDTQYF
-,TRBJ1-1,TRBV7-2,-,TGTGCCAGCAGCGGGACTGCAAGATCAGCTTTCTTT,CASSGTARSAFF
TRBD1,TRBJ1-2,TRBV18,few,TGTGCCAGCTCACCCCGGGACAGGGCGGGCTATGGCTACACCTTC,CASSPRDRAGYGYTF
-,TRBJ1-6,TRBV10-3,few,TGTGCCAGCAGAAAAGACACGCACGATTCACCCCTCCACTTT,CASRKDTHDSPLHF
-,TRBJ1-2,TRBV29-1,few,TGCAGCGCTGAAGTTGTAGGGGGTGGTGGCTACACCTTC,CSAEVVGGGGYTF
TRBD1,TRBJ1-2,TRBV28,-,TGTGCCAGCAGTTCCGGGACAGGGGTCTATGGCTACACCTTC,CASSSGTGVYGYTF
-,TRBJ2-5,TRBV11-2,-,TGTGCCAGCAGCTTCGGGTCTCAAGAGACCCAGTACTTC,CASSFGSQETQYF
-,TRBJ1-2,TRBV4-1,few,TGCGCCAGCAGCCTAAGCGGGCCATATGGCTACACCTTC,CASSLSGPYGYTF
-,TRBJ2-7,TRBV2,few,TGTGCCAGCAGTGTAGCCATCCAGGGCACCTACGAGCAGTACTTC,CASSVAIQGTYEQYF
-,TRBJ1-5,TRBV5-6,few,TGTGCCAGCAGCTTGTGGCGGATCCGCAATCAGCCCCAGCATTTT,CASSLWRIRNQPQHF
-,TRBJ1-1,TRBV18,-,TGTGCCAGCTCAACGGGTCCTGGCGACACTGAAGCTTTCTTT,CASSTGPGDTEAFF